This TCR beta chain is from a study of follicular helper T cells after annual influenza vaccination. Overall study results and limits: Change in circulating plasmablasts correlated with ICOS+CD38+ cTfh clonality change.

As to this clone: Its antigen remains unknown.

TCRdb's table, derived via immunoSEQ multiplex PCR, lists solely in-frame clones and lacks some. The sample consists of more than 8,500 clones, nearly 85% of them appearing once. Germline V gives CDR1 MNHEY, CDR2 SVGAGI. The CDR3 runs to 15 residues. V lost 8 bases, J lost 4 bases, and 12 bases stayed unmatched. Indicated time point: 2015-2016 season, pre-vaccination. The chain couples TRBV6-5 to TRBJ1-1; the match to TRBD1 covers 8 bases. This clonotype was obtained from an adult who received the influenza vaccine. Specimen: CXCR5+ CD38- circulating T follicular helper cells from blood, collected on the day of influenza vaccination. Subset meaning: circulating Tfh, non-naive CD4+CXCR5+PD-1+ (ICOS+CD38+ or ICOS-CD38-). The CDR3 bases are TGTGCCAGCCGTTCGGAGTCACAGGGGGTCACTGAAGCTTTCTTT. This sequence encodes CASRSESQGVTEAFF.